Following are 22 T cell receptor beta chains from one sample sequenced in a study of T cell repertoires in cytomegalovirus infection. TCRdb redid the calling of the reads with MiXCR, one entry per CDR3 protein. The profile shows under 850,000 distinct CDR3 sequences, less than 40% of them singletons. The sequenced sample consisted of PBMCs. The receptors here all came from a human donor in good health (CMV status not recorded). Some clones in this sample may be carry-over from other donors' samples.

The chain uses TRBV28 and TRBJ1-2; TRBD1 matches 10 bases. The V and J ends lost 6 bases and 6 bases, in that order; junction bases with no gene match: 10. There are 15 residues in the CDR3. Germline loops: CDR1 MDHEN, CDR2 SYDVKM. The CDR3 sequence is CASSQPGQGKNGYTF. As DNA, the CDR3 is TGTGCCAGCAGCCAACCGGGACAGGGGAAGAATGGCTACACCTTC.

The CDR3 nucleotides are TGCGCCAGCAGCCAAGCCCAGTACTCCTACGAGCAGTACTTC. Its translation is CASSQAQYSYEQYF. V usage is TRBV4-1 and J usage is TRBJ2-7; D gene uncertain. CDR1 MGHRA and CDR2 YSYEKL come from the germline V gene. Trimming removed 1 base at V and 0 bases at J, with 7 bases between. The CDR3 runs 14 residues.

This clonotype was counted ten times or more. This chain uses TRBV6-1 with TRBJ1-6, with 7 nucleotides matching TRBD1. The V and J ends lost 4 bases and 7 bases, in that order; junction bases with no gene match: 7. The CDR3 runs to 15 residues. Germline assignment: CDR1 MNHNS and CDR2 SASEGT. The DNA for the CDR3 is TGTGCCAGCAGTGGATCCGGGACAGTCAATTCACCCCTCCACTTT. This codes for CASSGSGTVNSPLHF.

This clonotype was counted a few times. The chain's CDR3 is CASSLFGTGWQGGNQPQHF. Here the CDR3 DNA reads TGTGCCAGCAGCTTATTTGGGACAGGGTGGCAAGGGGGCAATCAGCCCCAGCATTTT. The rearrangement joins TRBV7-8 to TRBJ1-5, with 9 bases identical to TRBD1. V shed 2 bases, J shed 2 bases, and the junction held 13 bases outside the gene matches. CDR3 length equals 19 residues. The germline V gene encodes CDR1 SGHVS and CDR2 FQNEAQ.

This sequence joins TRBV10-3 and TRBJ2-1, with 9 bases that match TRBD2. This CDR3 region has 11 residues. V was pared by 6 bases and J by 13 bases, with 4 bases of the junction left unmatched. Per germline, CDR1 ENHRY and CDR2 SYGVKD. The CDR3 region is CAIRASGNQFF. The CDR3 DNA follows: TGTGCCATCAGAGCTAGCGGGAATCAGTTCTTC.

Of note for this clonotype: Without the conserved terminal phenylalanine or tryptophan, this CDR3 likely stems from a read error. The chain couples TRBV7-2 to TRBJ1-2; D possibly corresponds to TRBD1 (5 bases). In germline, CDR1 is SGHTA, CDR2 FQGNSA. CDR3 length equals 16 residues. The CDR3 DNA follows: TGTGCCAGCCGCTTATTTAGTGTAGTGTCAGGGAATGGCTACACCTTA. It yields the protein CASRLFSVVSGNGYTL.

In this sample, this clonotype turned up a few times. This chain links TRBV7-8 with TRBJ1-4; 7 nucleotides align to TRBD1. The CDR3 has 16 amino acids. Germline trimming cut 4 bases from V and 0 bases from J; bases unmatched to any gene: 5. CDR1 SGHVS and CDR2 FQNEAQ come from the germline V gene. CDR3 nucleotides: TGTGCCAGCAGCTCCAGGGACAGACCAACTAATGAAAAACTGTTTTTT. It yields the protein CASSSRDRPTNEKLFF.

Only a few counts were recorded for this clonotype. This sequence joins TRBV19 and TRBJ2-1; no firm D call. V dropped 9 bases and J dropped 0 bases, with 15 bases sitting between them. The CDR3 spans 15 residues. Germline V CDR1 and CDR2: LNHDA, SQIVND (reference sequence). The CDR3 reads CASREQSFSYNEQFF. CDR3 coding DNA: TGTGCCAGCAGAGAACAGAGTTTCTCCTACAATGAGCAGTTCTTC.

CDR3 DNA: TGCGCCAGCAGCTTGAGTAAGTCAGCACAAGAGACCCAGTACTTC. It encodes CASSLSKSAQETQYF. This chain joins TRBV5-1 and TRBJ2-5; D is ambiguous. This CDR3 comprises 15 residues. Trimming cost V 1 base and J 2 bases, with 12 bases left between them. The V gene's germline CDR1 is SGHRS and CDR2 YFSETQ.

This chain joins TRBV29-1 and TRBJ2-3; D is uncertain. Germline V gene lookup returns CDR1 SQVTM and CDR2 ANQGSEA. This CDR3 comprises 13 residues. DNA for the CDR3: TGCGTAACTTCGGAATTTAGCACAGATACGCAGTATTTT. This gives the protein CVTSEFSTDTQYF.

This clonotype was counted a few times. V is TRBV12-3 or TRBV12-4 and J is TRBJ2-6, with D maybe TRBD1 (5 bases). The CDR3 has 15 amino acids. V shed 6 bases and J shed 4 bases, with 13 bases lying between them. CDR3 region: CASRAWTYGANVLTF. DNA of the CDR3: TGTGCCAGCAGAGCTTGGACATACGGGGCCAACGTCCTGACTTTC.

This clonotype has a handful of counts. The V and J genes are TRBV10-3 and TRBJ2-3, with D tentatively TRBD2 (6 bases). Germline assignment: CDR1 ENHRY and CDR2 SYGVKD. Trimming took off 4 bases at V and 0 bases at J, with 17 bases between the two ends. The CDR3 sequence is 17 residues long. The DNA of the CDR3 is TGTGCCATCAGTGGTGAGGTCGGCGGGGAAAGCACAGATACGCAGTATTTT. This gives the protein CAISGEVGGESTDTQYF.

The rearrangement uses TRBV12-3 or TRBV12-4 and TRBJ2-1; 7 bases line up with TRBD2. CDR3 length equals 15 residues. Trimming cost V 5 bases and J 4 bases; bases outside gene matches: 8. CDR3 residues: CASSRLLAEYNEQFF. CDR3 nucleotides: TGTGCCAGCAGTCGTCTTCTAGCGGAATACAATGAGCAGTTCTTC.

This clonotype appeared a single time. The rearrangement links TRBV19 to TRBJ2-1, with TRBD2 identical over 12 bases. Germline V gene lookup returns CDR1 LNHDA and CDR2 SQIVND (reference sequence). The CDR3 is made up of 18 amino acids. V dropped 4 bases and J dropped 4; count of bases not matched to a gene: 11. CDR3 residues: CASSKTSGRPQGYNEQFF. The CDR3 DNA is TGTGCCAGTAGTAAAACTAGCGGGAGGCCCCAGGGGTACAATGAGCAGTTCTTC. Full variable domain (outside the CDR3, taken from reference TRBV19 and TRBJ2-1): DGGITQSPKYLFRKEGQNVTLSCEQNLNHDAMYWYRQDPGQGLRLIYYSQIVNDFQKGDIAEGYSVSREKKESFPLTVTSAQKNPTAFYLCASSKTSGRPQGYNEQFFGPGTRLTVL.

This clonotype has more than one count but fewer than ten. V gene TRBV5-1 combines with J gene TRBJ1-5; perhaps TRBD1 as D (5 bases). Germline values: CDR1 SGHRS, CDR2 YFSETQ. This CDR3 has 15 residues. Trimming left V 2 bases short and J 3 bases short, with 12 bases between. The DNA of the CDR3 is TGCGCCAGCAGCTTCACCGGAGGGGTCAATCAGCCCCAGCATTTT. Protein: CASSFTGGVNQPQHF.

Note on this clonotype: One junction end does not reproduce the germline sequence, and a read error may be involved. The genes are TRBV28 and TRBJ2-3; D possibly matches TRBD1 or TRBD2 (6 bases each). Germline-derived CDR1 and CDR2 are MDHEN and SYDVKM. CDR3 length: 14 residues. The chain's CDR3 is CASSVPGGTDTKYF. The CDR3 DNA follows: TGTGCCAGCAGTGTCCCCGGGGGCACAGATACGAAGTATTTT.

J is TRBJ2-7 and V is TRBV20-1; D is perhaps TRBD1 (6 bases). The V end was cut by 6 bases, the J end by 4 bases, with 19 bases between. The CDR3 is 14 residues long. Germline V gives CDR1 DFQATT, CDR2 SNEGSKA (reference sequence). This CDR3 reads CSAGSGGAGYEQYF. Written as DNA, the CDR3 is TGCAGTGCCGGCTCTGGGGGCGCCGGGTACGAGCAGTACTTC.

The chain recombines TRBV3-1 with TRBJ2-7; 7 bases are a match to TRBD2. There are 14 residues in the CDR3. After removal of 2 bases from V and 10 bases from J, the junction contained 11 bases not matched to a gene. Germline-derived CDR1 and CDR2 are LGHDT and YNNKEL (reference sequence). The CDR3 loop is CASSQLGGGAGQYF. In DNA form, the CDR3 reads TGTGCCAGCAGCCAACTGGGCGGGGGTGCCGGACAGTACTTC.

This clonotype occurred a few times. The chain couples TRBV10-3 to TRBJ2-1, with TRBD1 matching 8 bases. CDR1 is ENHRY and CDR2 is SYGVKD in the germline V gene. This CDR3 spans 15 amino acids. J was trimmed by 1 base and V by 5 bases; bases with no gene match: 4. CDR3 nucleotide sequence: TGTGCCATCAGTACCAGGGGGCCTTCCTACAATGAGCAGTTCTTC. Translation: CAISTRGPSYNEQFF.

V is TRBV6-5 and J is TRBJ2-3; 14 nucleotides align to TRBD2. V gave up 6 bases and J gave up 6 bases; unmatched junction bases: 8. Germline V CDR1 and CDR2: MNHEY, SVGAGI. The CDR3 has 16 amino acids. CDR3 protein: CASRPRTSGRSDTQYF. In DNA form, the CDR3 reads TGTGCCAGCAGACCCCGGACTAGCGGGAGGTCCGATACGCAGTATTTT.

The gene calls are TRBV19 and TRBJ2-1; 10 bases match TRBD2. Trimming removed 2 bases from V and 7 bases from J; junction bases left unmatched: 14. This CDR3 comprises 18 residues. Germline V gene data show CDR1 as LNHDA and CDR2 as SQIVND (reference sequence). The DNA of the CDR3 is TGTGCCAGTAGTATACTCCCTAGCGGGAGTGTGTCCGGGAATGAGCAGTTCTTC. It yields the protein CASSILPSGSVSGNEQFF. Full variable domain (missing parts from reference TRBV19 and TRBJ2-1): DGGITQSPKYLFRKEGQNVTLSCEQNLNHDAMYWYRQDPGQGLRLIYYSQIVNDFQKGDIAEGYSVSREKKESFPLTVTSAQKNPTAFYLCASSILPSGSVSGNEQFFGPGTRLTVL.

In this sample, this clonotype turned up once. The chain has TRBV4-2 and TRBJ2-3, with 8 bases lining up with TRBD2. CDR1 is LGHNA and CDR2 is YNFKEQ in the germline V gene. V shed 2 bases, J shed 4 bases, and the junction held 8 bases outside the gene matches. This CDR3 comprises 16 residues. CDR3 coding DNA: TGTGCCAGCAGCCAAATTACCAGCGGGAGATCAGATACGCAGTATTTT. It encodes CASSQITSGRSDTQYF.